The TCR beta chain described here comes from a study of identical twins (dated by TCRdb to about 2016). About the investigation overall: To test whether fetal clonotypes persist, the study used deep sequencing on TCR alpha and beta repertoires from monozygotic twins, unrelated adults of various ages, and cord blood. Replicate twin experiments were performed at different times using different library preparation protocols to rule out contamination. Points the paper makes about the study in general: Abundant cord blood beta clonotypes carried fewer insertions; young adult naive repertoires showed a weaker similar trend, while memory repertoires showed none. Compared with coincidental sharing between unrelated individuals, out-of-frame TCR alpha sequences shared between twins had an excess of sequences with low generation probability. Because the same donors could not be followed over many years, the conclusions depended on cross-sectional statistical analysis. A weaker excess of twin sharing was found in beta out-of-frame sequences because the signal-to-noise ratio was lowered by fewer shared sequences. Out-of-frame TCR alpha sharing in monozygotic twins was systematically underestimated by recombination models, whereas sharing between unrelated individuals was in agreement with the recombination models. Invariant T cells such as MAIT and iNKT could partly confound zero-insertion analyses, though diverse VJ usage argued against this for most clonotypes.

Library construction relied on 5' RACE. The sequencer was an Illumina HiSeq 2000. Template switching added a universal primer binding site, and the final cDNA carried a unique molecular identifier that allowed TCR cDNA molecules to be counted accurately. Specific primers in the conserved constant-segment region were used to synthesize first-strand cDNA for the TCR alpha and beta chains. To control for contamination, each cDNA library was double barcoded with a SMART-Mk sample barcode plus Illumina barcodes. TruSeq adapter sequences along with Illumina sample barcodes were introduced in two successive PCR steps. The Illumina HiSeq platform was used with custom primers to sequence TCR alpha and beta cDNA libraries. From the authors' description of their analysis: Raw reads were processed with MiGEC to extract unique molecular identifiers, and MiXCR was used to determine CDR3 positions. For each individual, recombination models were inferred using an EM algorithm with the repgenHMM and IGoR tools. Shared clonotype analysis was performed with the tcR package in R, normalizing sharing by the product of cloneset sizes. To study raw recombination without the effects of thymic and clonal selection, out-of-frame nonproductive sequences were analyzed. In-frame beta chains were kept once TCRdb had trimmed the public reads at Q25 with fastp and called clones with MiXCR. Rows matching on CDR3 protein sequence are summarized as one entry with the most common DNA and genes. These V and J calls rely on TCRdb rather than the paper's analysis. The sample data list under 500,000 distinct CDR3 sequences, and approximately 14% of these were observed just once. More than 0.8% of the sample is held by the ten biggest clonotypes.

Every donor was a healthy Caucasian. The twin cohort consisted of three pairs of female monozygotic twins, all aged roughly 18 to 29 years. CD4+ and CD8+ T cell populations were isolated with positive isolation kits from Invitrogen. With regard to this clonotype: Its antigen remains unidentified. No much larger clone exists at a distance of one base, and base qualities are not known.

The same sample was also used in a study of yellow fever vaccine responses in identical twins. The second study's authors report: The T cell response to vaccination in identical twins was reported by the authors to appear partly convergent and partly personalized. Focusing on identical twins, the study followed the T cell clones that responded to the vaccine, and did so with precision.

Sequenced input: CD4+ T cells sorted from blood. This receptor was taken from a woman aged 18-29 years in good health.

The CDR3 amino acid sequence is: CASSLWDPIPGTQYF. The sequenced DNA is TGTGCCAGCAGTTTATGGGACCCAATCCCGGGTACGCAGTATTTT. This sequence uses TRBV28 and TRBJ2-3; the D gene is unclear. The CDR3 spans 15 residues, from the cysteine through the phenylalanine. CDR3 DNA is the only sequence kept; it has 45 bases, read in frame from the first base. CDR1 and CDR2 (MDHEN, SYDVKM) derive from the germline V gene. V is reduced by 0 bases and J by 8 bases, leaving a spacing of 15 bases between them.